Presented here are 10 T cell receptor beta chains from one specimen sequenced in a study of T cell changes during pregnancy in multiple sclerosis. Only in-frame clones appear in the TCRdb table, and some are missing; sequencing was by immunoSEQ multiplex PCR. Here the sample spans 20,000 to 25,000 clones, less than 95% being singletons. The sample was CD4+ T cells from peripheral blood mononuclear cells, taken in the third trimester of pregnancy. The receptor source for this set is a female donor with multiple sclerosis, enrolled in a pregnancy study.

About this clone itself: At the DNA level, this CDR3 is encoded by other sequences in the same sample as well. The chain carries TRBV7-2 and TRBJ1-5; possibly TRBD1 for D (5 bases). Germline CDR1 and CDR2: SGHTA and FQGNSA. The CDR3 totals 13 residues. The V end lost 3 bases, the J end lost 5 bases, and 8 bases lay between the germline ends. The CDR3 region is CASSLRGDQPQHF. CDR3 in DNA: TGTGCCAGCAGCTTGCGGGGGGATCAGCCCCAGCATTTT.

CDR3 sequence (DNA): TGTGCCATCAGTGAGGTGCGGGGTGATCAGCCCCAGCATTTT. Protein: CAISEVRGDQPQHF. This rearrangement joins TRBV10-3 to TRBJ1-5; no definite D call. Germline CDR1 and CDR2: ENHRY and SYGVKD. V was pared by 2 bases and J by 5 bases, with 10 bases between. The CDR3 runs 14 residues.

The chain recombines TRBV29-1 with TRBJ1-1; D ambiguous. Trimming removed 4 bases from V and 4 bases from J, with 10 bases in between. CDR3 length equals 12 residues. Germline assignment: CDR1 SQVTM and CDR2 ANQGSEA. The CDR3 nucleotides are TGCAGCGTTGTTCCCGGGAGCACTGAAGCTTTCTTT. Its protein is CSVVPGSTEAFF. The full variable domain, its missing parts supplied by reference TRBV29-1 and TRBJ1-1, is SAVISQKPSRDICQRGTSLTIQCQVDSQVTMMFWYRQQPGQSLTLIATANQGSEATYESGFVIDKFPISRPNLTFSTLTVSNMSPEDSSIYLCSVVPGSTEAFFGQGTRLTVV.

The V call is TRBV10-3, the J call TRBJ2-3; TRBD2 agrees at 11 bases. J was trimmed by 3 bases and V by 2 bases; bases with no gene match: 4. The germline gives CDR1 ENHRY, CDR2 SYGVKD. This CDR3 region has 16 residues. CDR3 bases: TGTGCCATCAGTGAGATCCTAGCGGGGGGTACAGATACGCAGTATTTT. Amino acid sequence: CAISEILAGGTDTQYF.

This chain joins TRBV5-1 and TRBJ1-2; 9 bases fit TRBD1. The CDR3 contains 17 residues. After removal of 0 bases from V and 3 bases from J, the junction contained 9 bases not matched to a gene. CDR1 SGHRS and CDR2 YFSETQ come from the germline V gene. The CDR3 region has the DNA TGCGCCAGCAGCTTGGGACTCCCCGGACAGGGGTACTATGGCTACACCTTC. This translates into CASSLGLPGQGYYGYTF. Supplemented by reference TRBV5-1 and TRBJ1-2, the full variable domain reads KAGVTQTPRYLIKTRGQQVTLSCSPISGHRSVSWYQQTPGQGLQFLFEYFSETQRNKGNFPGRFSGRQFSNSRSEMNVSTLELGDSALYLCASSLGLPGQGYYGYTFGSGTRLTVV.

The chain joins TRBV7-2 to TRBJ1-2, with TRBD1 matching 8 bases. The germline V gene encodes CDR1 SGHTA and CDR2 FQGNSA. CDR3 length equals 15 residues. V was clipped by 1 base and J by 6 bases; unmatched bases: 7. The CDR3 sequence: CASSLVARGLDGYTF. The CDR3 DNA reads TGTGCCAGCAGCTTAGTAGCCAGGGGGCTTGATGGCTACACCTTC. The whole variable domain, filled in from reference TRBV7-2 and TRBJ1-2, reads GAGVSQSPSNKVTEKGKDVELRCDPISGHTALYWYRQSLGQGLEFLIYFQGNSAPDKSGLPSDRFSAERTGGSVSTLTIQRTQQEDSAVYLCASSLVARGLDGYTFGSGTRLTVV.

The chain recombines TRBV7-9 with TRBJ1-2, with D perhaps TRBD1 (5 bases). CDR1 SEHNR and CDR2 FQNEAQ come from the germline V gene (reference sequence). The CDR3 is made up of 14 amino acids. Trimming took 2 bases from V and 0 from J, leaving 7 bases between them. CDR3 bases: TGTGCCAGCAGCTTACAGGGTTCTAACTATGGCTACACCTTC. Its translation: CASSLQGSNYGYTF.

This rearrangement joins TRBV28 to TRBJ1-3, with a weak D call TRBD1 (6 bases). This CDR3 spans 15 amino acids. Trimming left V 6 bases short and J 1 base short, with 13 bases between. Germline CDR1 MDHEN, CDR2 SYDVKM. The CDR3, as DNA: TGTGCCAGCAGGTGGCAGGGGCTTTCTGGAAACACCATATATTTT. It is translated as CASRWQGLSGNTIYF.

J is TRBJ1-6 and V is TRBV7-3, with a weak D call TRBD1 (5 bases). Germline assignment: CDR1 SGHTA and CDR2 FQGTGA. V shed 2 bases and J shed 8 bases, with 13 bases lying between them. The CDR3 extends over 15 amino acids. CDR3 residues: CASSLVSGADSPLHF. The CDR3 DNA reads TGTGCCAGCAGCTTAGTGAGCGGGGCTGATTCACCCCTCCACTTT.

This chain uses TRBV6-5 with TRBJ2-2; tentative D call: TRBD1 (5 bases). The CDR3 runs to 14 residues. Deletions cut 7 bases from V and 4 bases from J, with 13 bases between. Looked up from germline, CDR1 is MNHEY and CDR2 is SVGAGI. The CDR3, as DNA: TGTGCCAGCAAGGGCAGGGTGGGCACCGGGGAGCTGTTTTTT. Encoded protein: CASKGRVGTGELFF.